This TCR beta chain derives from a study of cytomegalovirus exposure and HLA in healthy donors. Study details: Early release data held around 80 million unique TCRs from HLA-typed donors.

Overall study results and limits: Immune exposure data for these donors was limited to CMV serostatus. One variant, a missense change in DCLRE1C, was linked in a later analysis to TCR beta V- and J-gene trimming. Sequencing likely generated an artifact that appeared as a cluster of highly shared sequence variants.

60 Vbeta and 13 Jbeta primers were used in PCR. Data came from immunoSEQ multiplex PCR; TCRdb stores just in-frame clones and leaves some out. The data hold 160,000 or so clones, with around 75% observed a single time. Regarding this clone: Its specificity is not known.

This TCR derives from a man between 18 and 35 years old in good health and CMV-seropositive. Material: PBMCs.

CDR3 nucleotides: TGCGCCAGCAGCCAAGATCGGGGGTACTATGGCTACACCTTC. Translated: CASSQDRGYYGYTF. The chain joins TRBV4-1 to TRBJ1-2; weak D call: TRBD1 (5 bases). V lost 0 bases and J lost 3, with 8 bases in between. The CDR3 totals 14 residues. Germline V gene sequence: CDR1 MGHRA, CDR2 YSYEKL.